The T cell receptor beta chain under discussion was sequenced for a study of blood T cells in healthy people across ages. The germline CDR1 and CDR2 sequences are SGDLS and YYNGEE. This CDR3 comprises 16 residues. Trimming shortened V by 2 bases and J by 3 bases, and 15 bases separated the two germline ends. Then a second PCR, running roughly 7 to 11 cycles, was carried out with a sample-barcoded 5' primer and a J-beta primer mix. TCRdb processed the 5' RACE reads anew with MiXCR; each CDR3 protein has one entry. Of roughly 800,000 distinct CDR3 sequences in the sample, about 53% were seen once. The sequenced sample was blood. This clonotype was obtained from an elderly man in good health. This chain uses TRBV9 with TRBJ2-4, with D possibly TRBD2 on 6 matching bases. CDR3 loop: CASSVGPGEDKNIQYF. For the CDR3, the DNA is TGTGCCAGCAGCGTGGGTCCCGGGGAGGACAAAAACATTCAGTACTTC. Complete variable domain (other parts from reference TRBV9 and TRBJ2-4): DSGVTQTPKHLITATGQRVTLRCSPRSGDLSVYWYQQSLDQGLQFLIQYYNGEERAKGNILERFSAQQFPDLHSELNLSSLELGDSALYFCASSVGPGEDKNIQYFGAGTRLSVL.